The 19 T cell receptor beta chains in this list originate from one sample, sequenced in a study of circulating CD8 cells and anti-PD-1 response in melanoma. Using roughly 16 ng of total RNA, TCR libraries were made with the QIAseq Immune Repertoire TCR panel. A single record per CDR3 protein comes from TCRdb applying MiXCR to the reads. The sample consists of about a thousand distinct CDR3 sequences, about 7.3% of them appearing once. Live CD3+CD8+TCRalphabeta+ cells were sorted into four subsets by PD-1 and/or TIGIT. The sample in question was CD8+ T cells from PBMCs, obtained at baseline or after one month of anti-PD-1 therapy (not recorded which). The origin of the receptors is a human donor with melanoma.

Of note for this clonotype: The junction and the germline gene differ at one end; a read error may be behind it. The chain combines TRBV4-3 with TRBJ2-6; no clear D. Germline loops: CDR1 LGHNA, CDR2 YSLEER. The CDR3 is 16 amino acids. CDR3 bases: TGCGTCAGCAGCCAAGAGCTAGGTTCTGGGGCCAACGTCCTGACTTTC. Its protein product is CVSSQELGSGANVLTF.

For this clonotype: This sequence may be a read error, since a much larger clone differs from it by one base. The gene calls are TRBV7-2 and TRBJ2-1, with TRBD2 matching over 7 bases. The CDR3 contains 14 residues. CDR1 is SGHTA and CDR2 is FQGNSA in the germline V gene. This CDR3 reads CAGSREFLGNEQLF. The CDR3, as DNA: TGTGCCGGGTCGCGGGAGTTCTTGGGCAATGAGCAGCTCTTC.

By proportion, this clonotype is large. V is TRBV7-2 and J is TRBJ2-7; 9 bases fit TRBD1. The CDR3 consists of 17 residues. V lost 0 bases and J lost 0; bases outside the gene matches: 6. Germline V gene sequence: CDR1 SGHTA, CDR2 FQGNSA. The CDR3 is CASSLATGGVLSYEQYF. In DNA form, the CDR3 reads TGTGCCAGCAGCTTAGCGACAGGGGGAGTCCTCTCCTACGAGCAGTACTTC.

By share, this clonotype counts as medium-sized. This rearrangement joins TRBV19 to TRBJ2-7, with 9 bases matching TRBD1. Germline V lookup: CDR1 LNHDA, CDR2 SQIVND (reference sequence). V lost 6 bases to trimming and J lost 3 bases; unmatched junction nucleotides: 12. The CDR3 covers 16 residues. The DNA of the CDR3 is TGTGCCAGTAGCCCACCGTCGGGGACAGGGTTCTACGAGCAGTACTTC. It specifies CASSPPSGTGFYEQYF.

This clonotype is termed large. The chain carries TRBV29-1 and TRBJ2-1; D gene uncertain. Looked up from germline, CDR1 is SQVTM and CDR2 is ANQGSEA. The CDR3 covers 11 residues. Between the trimmed V and J ends, which lost 4 bases and 6 bases, there was a span of 7 bases. CDR3 loop: CSVVSLNEQFF. CDR3 coding DNA: TGCAGCGTTGTATCCCTCAATGAGCAGTTCTTC.

Sample share makes this clonotype medium-sized. The chain uses TRBV28 and TRBJ2-5; 10 bases fit TRBD2. With V trimmed by 7 bases and J by 5 bases, 19 bases remained unmatched. The germline V gene has CDR1 MDHEN and CDR2 SYDVKM. The CDR3 spans 18 residues. DNA for the CDR3: TGTGCCAGCACCTTGGGATCCATAGGGCTAGCGGGGGTCGAGACCCAGTACTTC. It translates to CASTLGSIGLAGVETQYF. Full variable domain (remainder filled in from reference TRBV28 and TRBJ2-5): DVKVTQSSRYLVKRTGEKVFLECVQDMDHENMFWYRQDPGLGLRLIYFSYDVKMKEKGDIPEGYSVSREKKERFSLILESASTNQTSMYLCASTLGSIGLAGVETQYFGPGTRLLVL.

By share, this clonotype ranks as large. The gene calls are TRBV4-2 and TRBJ1-1; 9 nucleotides align to TRBD1. Unmatched junction bases numbered 10, after V lost 5 bases and J lost 6 bases. The CDR3 consists of 15 residues. In germline, CDR1 is LGHNA, CDR2 YNFKEQ. CDR3 region: CASSAKGTGISEAFF. For the CDR3, the DNA is TGTGCCAGCAGCGCGAAAGGGACAGGGATTTCTGAAGCTTTCTTT.

This clonotype is judged large. This chain uses TRBV7-3 with TRBJ1-1; the D gene is possibly TRBD1 (6 bases). V was cut by 5 bases and J by 2 bases, with 9 bases left in between. This CDR3 has 13 amino acids. The germline gives CDR1 SGHTA, CDR2 FQGTGA. CDR3 protein: CASSLDSNTEAFF. CDR3 in DNA: TGTGCCAGCAGCCTGGACAGTAACACTGAAGCTTTCTTT.

This clonotype is deemed large. The CDR3 region is CASSLKYEQYF. For the CDR3, the DNA is TGTGCCAGCAGTTTAAAGTACGAGCAGTACTTC. This chain uses TRBV12-3 or TRBV12-4 with TRBJ2-7; D unclear. This CDR3 contains 11 residues. V lost 2 bases and J 4 bases, leaving 3 bases between the germline ends.

In its sample, this clonotype is medium-sized. This chain connects TRBV2 to TRBJ2-1; 9 bases match TRBD2. V lost 2 bases to trimming and J lost 8 bases; unmatched junction nucleotides: 4. The CDR3 is made up of 14 amino acids. CDR1 is SNHLY and CDR2 is FYNNEI in the germline V gene. The CDR3 nucleotides are TGTGCCAGCAGTGAACTAGCGGGGACGGATGAGCAGTTCTTC. Residues: CASSELAGTDEQFF.

As regards this clonotype: A read error is the likely source, as a far larger clone sits one nucleotide away. J is TRBJ2-7 and V is TRBV4-3; 8 bases are shared with TRBD1. This CDR3 has 16 amino acids. In germline, CDR1 is LGHNA, CDR2 YSLEER. CDR3 amino acids: CASSQVRGQAVYEQYF. In DNA, the CDR3 is TGTGCCAGCAGCCAGGTCCGGGGACAGGCGGTCTACGAGCAGTACTTC.

This clonotype has just a few counts. The chain combines TRBV19 with TRBJ1-5; no clear D gene. The closer fit of TRBJ2-3 to the DNA end suggests the J call may be wrong. Germline V gene data show CDR1 as LNHDA and CDR2 as SQIVND (reference sequence). CDR3 size: 14 residues. CDR3 DNA sequence: TGTGCCACCACCCGAGGACGGACCAATCAGCCCCAGTATTTT. This sequence encodes CATTRGRTNQPQYF.

This clonotype is medium-sized. This rearrangement joins TRBV19 to TRBJ2-3; 7 bases match TRBD2. Germline trimming cut 10 bases from V and 4 bases from J; bases unmatched to any gene: 8. CDR1 and CDR2 from the germline V gene are LNHDA and SQIVND (reference sequence). This CDR3 contains 13 residues. The CDR3 DNA sequence: TGTGCCACCGAGGGCGGGAGCGCAGATACGCAGTATTTT. Translated, it gives CATEGGSADTQYF.

The chain is built from TRBV19 and TRBJ2-2; either TRBD1 or TRBD2 may fit D (5 bases each). Trimming pared 11 bases from V and 6 bases from J, leaving 19 bases between. The CDR3 sequence is 14 residues long. The V gene's germline CDR1 is LNHDA and CDR2 SQIVND (reference sequence). CDR3 residues: CACIVTGTSGELFF. The CDR3 DNA is TGTGCCTGTATTGTGACCGGGACCTCCGGGGAGCTGTTTTTT.

As concerns this clonotype: This likely comes from a read error, as the CDR3 has no conserved phenylalanine or tryptophan at its end. V gene TRBV27 combines with J gene TRBJ2-7, with D perhaps TRBD1 (5 bases). Germline V lookup: CDR1 MNHEY, CDR2 SMNVEV (reference sequence). This CDR3 is built from 14 residues. Deletions cut 3 bases from V and 5 bases from J, with 14 bases between. Here the CDR3 DNA reads TGTGCCAGCAGTTTGGGGCCAGTCGCCGACGAGCAGTACCTC. This encodes CASSLGPVADEQYL.

The chain is built from TRBV29-1 and TRBJ2-7, with TRBD1 matching over 7 bases. The ends lost 2 bases at V and 4 bases at J; junction bases unmatched: 20. The germline gives CDR1 SQVTM, CDR2 ANQGSEA. The CDR3 loop spans 18 amino acids. CDR3 residues: CSVERRDKGAALAYEQYF. As DNA, the CDR3 is TGCAGCGTTGAACGCCGGGACAAGGGGGCCGCCCTGGCGTACGAGCAGTACTTC.

Judged by abundance, this clonotype is large. V is TRBV27 and J is TRBJ1-1; unclear D gene. The CDR3 is 14 residues long. Germline loops: CDR1 MNHEY, CDR2 SMNVEV (reference sequence). With 5 bases removed from V and 4 bases from J, the gap between germline ends came to 14 bases. In nucleotides, the CDR3 is TGTGCCAGCAGTGTGGGCTTCGTAGGCACTGAAGCTTTCTTT. Protein product: CASSVGFVGTEAFF.

This clonotype was observed a few times. The rearrangement joins TRBV27 to TRBJ2-7, with 7 bases fitting TRBD1. This CDR3 is built from 14 residues. V dropped 4 bases and J dropped 2; count of bases not matched to a gene: 5. Germline V CDR1 and CDR2: MNHEY, SMNVEV (reference sequence). As DNA, the CDR3 is TGTGCCAGCAGTTCGGGACAGATTGCCTACGAGCAGTACTTC. The encoded protein is CASSSGQIAYEQYF.

Relative to its sample, this clonotype is medium-sized. V and J are TRBV5-5 and TRBJ2-7; TRBD1 might be the D (6 bases). In germline, CDR1 is SGHKS, CDR2 YYEKEE (reference sequence). The V end lost 3 bases, the J end lost 3 bases, and 16 bases lay between the germline ends. The CDR3 extends over 15 amino acids. CDR3 coding DNA: TGTGCCAGCAGCTCCCGGACTGGGACAAGCTACGAGCAGTACTTC. Translation: CASSSRTGTSYEQYF.